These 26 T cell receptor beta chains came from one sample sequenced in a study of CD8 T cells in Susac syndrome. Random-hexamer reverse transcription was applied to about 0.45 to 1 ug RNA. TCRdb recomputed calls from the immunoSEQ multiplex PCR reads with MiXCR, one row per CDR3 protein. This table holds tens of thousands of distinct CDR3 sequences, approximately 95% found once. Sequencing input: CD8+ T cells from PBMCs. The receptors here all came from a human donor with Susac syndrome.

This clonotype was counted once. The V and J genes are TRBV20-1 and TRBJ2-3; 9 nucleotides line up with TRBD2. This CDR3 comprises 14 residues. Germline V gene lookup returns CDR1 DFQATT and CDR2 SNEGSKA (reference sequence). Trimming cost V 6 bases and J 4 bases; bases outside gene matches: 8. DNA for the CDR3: TGCAGTGCCCGTGGGGCGGGAGGGGCAGATACGCAGTATTTT. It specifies CSARGAGGADTQYF.

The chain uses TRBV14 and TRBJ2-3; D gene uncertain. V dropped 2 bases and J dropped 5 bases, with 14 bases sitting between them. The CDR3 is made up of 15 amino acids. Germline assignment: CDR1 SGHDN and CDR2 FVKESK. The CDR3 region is CASSQRVPAGDTQYF. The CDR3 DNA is TGTGCCAGCAGCCAAAGGGTGCCAGCAGGAGATACGCAGTATTTT.

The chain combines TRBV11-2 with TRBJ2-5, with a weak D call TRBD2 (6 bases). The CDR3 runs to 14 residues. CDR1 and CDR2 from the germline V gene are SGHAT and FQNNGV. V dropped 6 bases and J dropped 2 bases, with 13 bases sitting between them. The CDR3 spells CASSKPSEQETQYF. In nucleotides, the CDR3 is TGTGCCAGCAGTAAACCTAGCGAACAAGAGACCCAGTACTTC.

CDR3 region: CASSFSSPTQETQYF. The CDR3 bases are TGTGCCAGCAGTTTTAGTAGCCCTACCCAAGAGACCCAGTACTTC. The rearrangement links TRBV6-5 to TRBJ2-5; no firm D call. The CDR3 has 15 amino acids. Between the trimmed V and J ends, which lost 4 bases and 1 base, there was a span of 13 bases. Germline CDR1 MNHEY, CDR2 SVGAGI.

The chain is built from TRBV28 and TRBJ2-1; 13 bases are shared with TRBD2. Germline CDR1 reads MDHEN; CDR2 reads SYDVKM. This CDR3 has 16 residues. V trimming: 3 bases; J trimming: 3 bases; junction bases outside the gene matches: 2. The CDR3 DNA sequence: TGTGCCAGCAGTTTTGGACTAGCGGGGGTCTACAATGAGCAGTTCTTC. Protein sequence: CASSFGLAGVYNEQFF.

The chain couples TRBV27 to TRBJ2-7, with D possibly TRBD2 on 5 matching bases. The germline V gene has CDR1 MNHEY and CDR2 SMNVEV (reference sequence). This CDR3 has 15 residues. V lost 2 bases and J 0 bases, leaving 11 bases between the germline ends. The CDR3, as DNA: TGTGCCAGCAGTTTACGCGAAGGGAGCTCCTACGAGCAGTACTTC. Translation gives CASSLREGSSYEQYF.

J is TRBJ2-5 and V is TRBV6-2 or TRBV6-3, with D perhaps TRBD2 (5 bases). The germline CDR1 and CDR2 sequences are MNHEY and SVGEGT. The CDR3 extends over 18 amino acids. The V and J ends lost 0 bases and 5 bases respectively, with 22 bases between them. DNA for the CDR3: TGTGCCAGCAGTTACTCGCGAGACGGGGATACGTCTCTGGAGACCCAGTACTTC. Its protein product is CASSYSRDGDTSLETQYF.

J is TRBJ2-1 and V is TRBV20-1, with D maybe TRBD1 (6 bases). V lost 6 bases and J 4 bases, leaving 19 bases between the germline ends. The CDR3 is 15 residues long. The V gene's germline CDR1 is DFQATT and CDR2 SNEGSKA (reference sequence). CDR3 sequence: CSAAEDRRNYNEQFF. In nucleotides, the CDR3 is TGCAGTGCAGCAGAAGACAGGCGTAATTACAATGAGCAGTTCTTC.

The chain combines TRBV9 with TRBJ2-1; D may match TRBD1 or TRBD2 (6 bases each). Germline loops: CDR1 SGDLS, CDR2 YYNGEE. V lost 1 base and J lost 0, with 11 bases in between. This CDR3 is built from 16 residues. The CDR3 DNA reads TGTGCCAGCAGCGTATCGGGGGCAGTCTCCTACAATGAGCAGTTCTTC. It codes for CASSVSGAVSYNEQFF.

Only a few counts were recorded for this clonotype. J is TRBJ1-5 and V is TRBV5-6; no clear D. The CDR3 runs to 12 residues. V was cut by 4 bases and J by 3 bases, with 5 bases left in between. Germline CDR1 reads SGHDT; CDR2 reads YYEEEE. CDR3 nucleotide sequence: TGTGCCAGCAGCCGAACCAATCAGCCCCAGCATTTT. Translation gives CASSRTNQPQHF.

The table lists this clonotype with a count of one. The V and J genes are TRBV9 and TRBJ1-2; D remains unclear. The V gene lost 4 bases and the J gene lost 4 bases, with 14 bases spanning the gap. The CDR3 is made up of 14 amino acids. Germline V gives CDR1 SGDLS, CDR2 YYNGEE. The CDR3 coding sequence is TGTGCCAGCAGCCCTACGGAGCAGATCTATGGCTACACCTTC. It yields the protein CASSPTEQIYGYTF.

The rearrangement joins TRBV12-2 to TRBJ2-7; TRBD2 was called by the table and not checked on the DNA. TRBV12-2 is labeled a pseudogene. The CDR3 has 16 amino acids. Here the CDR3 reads CASRLRTSGRSYEQYF. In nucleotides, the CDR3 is TGTGCAAGTCGCTTGAGGACTAGCGGGAGATCCTACGAGCAGTACTTC.

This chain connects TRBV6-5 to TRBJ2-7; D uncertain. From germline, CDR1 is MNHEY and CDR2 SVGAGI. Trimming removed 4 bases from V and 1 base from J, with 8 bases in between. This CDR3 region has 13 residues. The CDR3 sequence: CASSSVGSYEQYF. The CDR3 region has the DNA TGTGCCAGCAGTTCAGTGGGTTCCTACGAGCAGTACTTC.

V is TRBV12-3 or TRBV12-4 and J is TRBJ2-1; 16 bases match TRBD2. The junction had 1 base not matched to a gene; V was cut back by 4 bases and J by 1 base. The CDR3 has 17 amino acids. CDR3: CASSWGLAGGSYNEQFF. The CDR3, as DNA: TGTGCCAGCAGTTGGGGACTAGCGGGAGGGTCCTACAATGAGCAGTTCTTC.

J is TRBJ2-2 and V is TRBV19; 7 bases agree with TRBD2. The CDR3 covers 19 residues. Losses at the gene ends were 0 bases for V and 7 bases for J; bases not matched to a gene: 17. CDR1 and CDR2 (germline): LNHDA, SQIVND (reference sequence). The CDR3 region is CASSIDLEAVAGPGGELFF. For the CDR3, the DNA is TGTGCCAGTAGTATAGATCTGGAGGCGGTAGCGGGCCCGGGCGGGGAGCTGTTTTTT.

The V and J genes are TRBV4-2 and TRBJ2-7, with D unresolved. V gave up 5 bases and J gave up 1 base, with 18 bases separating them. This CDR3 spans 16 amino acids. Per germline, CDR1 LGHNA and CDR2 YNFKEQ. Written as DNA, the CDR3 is TGTGCCAGCAGCTATGGTGTGGTCCCCAGTTCCTACGAGCAGTACTTC. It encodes CASSYGVVPSSYEQYF.

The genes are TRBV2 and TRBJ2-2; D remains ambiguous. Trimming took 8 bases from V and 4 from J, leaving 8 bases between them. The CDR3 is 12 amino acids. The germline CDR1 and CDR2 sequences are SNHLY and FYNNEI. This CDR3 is CASDMRTGELFF. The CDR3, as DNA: TGTGCCAGCGATATGCGCACCGGGGAGCTGTTTTTT.

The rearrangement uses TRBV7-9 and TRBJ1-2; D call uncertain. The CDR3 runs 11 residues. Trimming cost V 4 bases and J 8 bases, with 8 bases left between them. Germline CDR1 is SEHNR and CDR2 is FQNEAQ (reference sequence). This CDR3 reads CASSSVGGYTF. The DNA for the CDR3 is TGTGCCAGCAGCTCCGTAGGCGGCTACACCTTC. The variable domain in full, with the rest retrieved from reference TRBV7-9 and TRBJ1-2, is DTGVSQNPRHKITKRGQNVTFRCDPISEHNRLYWYRQTLGQGPEFLTYFQNEAQLEKSRLLSDRFSAERPKGSFSTLEIQRTEQGDSAMYLCASSSVGGYTFGSGTRLTVV.

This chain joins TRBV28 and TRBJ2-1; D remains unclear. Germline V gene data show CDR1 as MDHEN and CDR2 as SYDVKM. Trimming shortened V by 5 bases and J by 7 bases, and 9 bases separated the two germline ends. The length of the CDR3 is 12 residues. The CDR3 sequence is CASSEIRNEQFF. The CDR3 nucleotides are TGTGCCAGCAGTGAGATCAGGAATGAGCAGTTCTTC.

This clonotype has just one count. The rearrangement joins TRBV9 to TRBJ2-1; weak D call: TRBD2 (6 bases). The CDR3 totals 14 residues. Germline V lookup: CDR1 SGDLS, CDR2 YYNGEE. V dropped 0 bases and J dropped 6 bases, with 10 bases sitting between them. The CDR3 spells CASSVDGTPNEQFF. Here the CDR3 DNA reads TGTGCCAGCAGCGTAGATGGGACTCCCAATGAGCAGTTCTTC.

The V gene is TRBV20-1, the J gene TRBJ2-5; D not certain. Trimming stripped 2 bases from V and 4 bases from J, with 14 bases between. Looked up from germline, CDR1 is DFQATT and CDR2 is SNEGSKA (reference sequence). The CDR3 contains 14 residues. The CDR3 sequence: CSARLTDRRETQYF. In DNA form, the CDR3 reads TGCAGTGCTAGACTAACGGACCGGAGAGAGACCCAGTACTTC.

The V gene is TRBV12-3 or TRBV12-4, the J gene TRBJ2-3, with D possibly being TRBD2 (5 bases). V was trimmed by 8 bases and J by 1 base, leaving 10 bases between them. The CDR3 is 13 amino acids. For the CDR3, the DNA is TGTGCCAGCTACGGACTGGGCACAGATACGCAGTATTTT. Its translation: CASYGLGTDTQYF.

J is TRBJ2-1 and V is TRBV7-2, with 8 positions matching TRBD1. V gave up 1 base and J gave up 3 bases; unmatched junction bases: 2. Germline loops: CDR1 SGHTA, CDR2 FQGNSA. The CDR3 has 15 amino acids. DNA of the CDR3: TGTGCCAGCAGCTTAGACAGGGGGGTCTACAATGAGCAGTTCTTC. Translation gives CASSLDRGVYNEQFF.

The CDR3 nucleotides are TGTGCCAGCAGTTTGGAGGGAGAGACCCAGTACTTC. Translation gives CASSLEGETQYF. The V call is TRBV27, the J call TRBJ2-5; D might be TRBD2 (6 bases). The CDR3 is 12 amino acids. The germline gives CDR1 MNHEY, CDR2 SMNVEV (reference sequence). V was pared by 3 bases and J by 4 bases, with 6 bases between.

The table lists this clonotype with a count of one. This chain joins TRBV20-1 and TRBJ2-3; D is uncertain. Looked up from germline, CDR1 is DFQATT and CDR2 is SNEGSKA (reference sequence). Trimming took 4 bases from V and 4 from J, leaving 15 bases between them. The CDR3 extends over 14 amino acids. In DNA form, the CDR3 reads TGCAGTGCTACATTAGCACAGACACCAGATACGCAGTATTTT. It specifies CSATLAQTPDTQYF.

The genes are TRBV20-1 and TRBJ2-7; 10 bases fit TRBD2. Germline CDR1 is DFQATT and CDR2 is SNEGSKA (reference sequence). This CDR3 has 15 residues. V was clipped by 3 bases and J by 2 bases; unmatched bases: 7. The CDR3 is CSASLASGGPYEQYF. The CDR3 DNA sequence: TGCAGTGCTAGTTTGGCTAGCGGGGGACCCTACGAGCAGTACTTC.